This entry lists 16 T cell receptor beta chains sequenced from one sample in a study of monozygotic twins with inflammatory bowel disease. One entry per CDR3 protein, without DNA, is what TCRdb gives after re-calling the 5' RACE reads. The sample includes around 370,000 distinct CDR3 sequences. The material sequenced was blood. The origin of the receptors is a human donor with ulcerative colitis or Crohn's disease, or a healthy co-twin of an affected twin (not recorded which).

The rearrangement links TRBV11-2 to TRBJ2-5; TCRdb picks TRBD2, but there is no DNA to check that call. The CDR3 loop spans 18 amino acids. The germline CDR1 and CDR2 sequences are SGHAT and FQNNGV. The CDR3 sequence is CASSGPGLAGARKETQYF.

The V gene is TRBV5-1, the J gene TRBJ1-2. This CDR3 is built from 12 residues. Germline CDR1 reads SGHRS; CDR2 reads YFSETQ. The CDR3 spells CASSLPPGGYTF.

The chain couples TRBV3-1 to TRBJ2-7. The CDR3 consists of 12 residues. Germline CDR1 reads LGHDT; CDR2 reads YNNKEL (reference sequence). The CDR3 is CASSLLGFGQYF.

The V gene is TRBV12-3 or TRBV12-4, the J gene TRBJ1-5; TCRdb gives TRBD1 as the D gene, but with no DNA this cannot be confirmed. The CDR3 is made up of 14 amino acids. The CDR3 region is CASSPTGGNQPQHF.

This rearrangement joins TRBV19 to TRBJ2-3; without DNA, the TCRdb call of TRBD1 cannot be checked. Looked up from germline, CDR1 is LNHDA and CDR2 is SQIVND (reference sequence). This CDR3 has 14 amino acids. The CDR3 loop is CASSIGGGTETQYF.

The chain couples TRBV7-9 to TRBJ1-2; the TRBD1 assignment by TCRdb is unverifiable without DNA. Germline values: CDR1 SEHNR, CDR2 FQNEAQ (reference sequence). The CDR3 has 17 residues. The CDR3 loop is CASSPPGGWGDNYGYTF.

This chain joins TRBV20-1 and TRBJ1-5; TCRdb outputs TRBD1, but without DNA this stays unchecked. CDR1 is DFQATT, CDR2 SNEGSKA, per germline (reference sequence). The CDR3 runs to 15 residues. The chain's CDR3 is CSARVRQISNQPQHF.

The chain combines TRBV11-2 with TRBJ2-3; the D call of TRBD2 rests on TCRdb alone, since no DNA is present to check it. The CDR3 contains 17 residues. Germline V gives CDR1 SGHAT, CDR2 FQNNGV. This CDR3 reads CASSQGTSGGFRDTQYF.

J is TRBJ1-2 and V is TRBV13; with no DNA, the TCRdb D assignment of TRBD1 cannot be verified. Germline V gives CDR1 PRHDT, CDR2 FYEKMQ (reference sequence). The length of the CDR3 is 15 residues. This CDR3 is CASSRGIQGNYGYTF.

V gene TRBV6-5 combines with J gene TRBJ2-5. CDR3 length: 15 amino acids. CDR1 is MNHEY, CDR2 SVGAGI, per germline. The CDR3 region is CASSYSTSRQETQYF.

This chain joins TRBV6-1 and TRBJ2-7; there is no DNA to check the TCRdb D call of TRBD2. The CDR3 runs to 15 residues. Germline V gene lookup returns CDR1 MNHNS and CDR2 SASEGT. CDR3 in amino acids: CASRTTSGGPYEQYF.

This chain uses TRBV6-1 with TRBJ2-3; as DNA is missing, the TRBD1 call by TCRdb cannot be tested. CDR3 length equals 16 residues. Germline assignment: CDR1 MNHNS and CDR2 SASEGT. The CDR3 region is CASSPDHRPDTDTQYF.

The chain links TRBV11-3 to TRBJ2-2; without DNA, the TCRdb call of TRBD1 cannot be checked. This CDR3 spans 15 amino acids. Germline values: CDR1 SGHNT, CDR2 YENEEA. The CDR3 is CASSPNRVGTGELFF.

The chain recombines TRBV7-6 with TRBJ2-3; TCRdb's assignment of TRBD1 cannot be checked, as there is no DNA. CDR3 length: 16 amino acids. Germline V gives CDR1 SGHVS, CDR2 FNYEAQ. The chain's CDR3 is CASSPPEGRNTDTQYF.

This chain connects TRBV25-1 to TRBJ2-5; the TRBD1 assignment by TCRdb is unverifiable without DNA. Germline CDR1 and CDR2: MGHDK and SYGVNS. This CDR3 contains 13 residues. CDR3 sequence reads: CASSAPFQETQYF.

CDR3 in amino acids: CASADQSNTGELFF. The chain uses TRBV5-1 and TRBJ2-2. The CDR3 runs to 14 residues. The V gene's germline CDR1 is SGHRS and CDR2 YFSETQ.